This entry describes one T cell receptor (beta chain). This clonotype has a count of ten or more. Its antigen target is currently unknown. No per-base quality is available; no much larger clone lies one base away. The CDR3, cysteine through phenylalanine, is 14 amino acids long. The entry retains the CDR3 DNA only, 42 bases that are in frame from base 1. Here V drops 6 bases and J drops 4 bases, and the junction holds 8 bases not matched to any gene. The data belong to a study of CD8 T cells in ankylosing spondylitis (dated by TCRdb to about 2017). Describing the broader study: To find TCR variants linked to disease, the study profiled T cell receptor beta repertoires in ankylosing spondylitis patients and healthy donors. The whole study cohort included over a hundred healthy donors and under 30 ankylosing spondylitis patients. Peripheral blood was sampled, and synovial fluid was additionally collected from ankylosing spondylitis patients. The full study reports these points: A TCR beta motif made up of several highly homologous amino acid variants appeared to be characteristic of blood from ankylosing spondylitis patients. The disease-linked clones were reported as significantly enriched in matched synovial fluid samples from ankylosing spondylitis patients. Some TCR beta motif variants had previously been reported in synovial fluid and blood of reactive arthritis patients, which suggested common disease-initiation mechanisms. A CD8+ phenotype was shown by the disease-linked clones, which were found at relatively low frequencies in peripheral blood.

The data were produced on an Illumina HiSeq 2500. TCR beta libraries were prepared by quantitative 5'-RACE with molecular barcodes. The source study handled its data this way. To identify disease-linked TCR variants, a new computational method was used, one built on a probabilistic model of VDJ rearrangement. TCRdb cleaned the public reads at Q25 with fastp, built clones with MiXCR and kept in-frame beta chains. Under each unique CDR3 protein, matching rows form one entry showing the most common genes and DNA. The authors' filters were not applied to this entry. The sample table records about 130,000 distinct CDR3 sequences; 9.3% of these occur just once. The ten largest clones take up approximately 3.6% of the sample.

The sequence joins TRBV12-3 or TRBV12-4 to TRBJ1-2; TRBD1 lines up with 7 middle nucleotides. Sample: blood, either unsorted or a sorted T cell fraction (not recorded which). The sequence was collected from a male donor with ankylosing spondylitis or in good health (not recorded which). The CDR3 reads CASSKEGGGYGYTF. The sequenced DNA is TGTGCCAGCAGCAAAGAAGGGGGCGGCTATGGCTACACCTTC.